This TCR beta chain was recorded in a study of T cell repertoires in cytomegalovirus infection. Study information: Recently identified HLA-C-restricted CMV epitopes and well-studied HLA-B-restricted CMV epitopes were used by the study. Indicated by public TCR beta signatures were CMV infection and matching HLA type.

Study results and caveats: People with CMV and the relevant HLA were identified by cumulative public TCR beta family frequency. Dominant in the ex vivo response were TCR beta clonotypes restricted by HLA-C and specific for CMV.

With V trimmed by 8 bases and J by 2 bases, 13 bases remained unmatched. CDR3 length equals 19 residues. Germline V gives CDR1 SEHNR, CDR2 FQNEAQ (reference sequence). TCRdb itself ran the reads through MiXCR, one entry per CDR3 protein. The sample records 650,000 to 900,000 distinct CDR3 sequences, around a third being singletons. This clonotype was picked up a small number of times. What it binds is not known. The sequencing here drew on cultured CD8+ T cells from PBMCs, taken from culture after CMV antigen stimulation. The V call is TRBV7-9, the J call TRBJ2-6; 12 bases are shared with TRBD1. The TCR originated in a human donor in good health (CMV status not recorded). Some clones in this sample may be carry-over from other donors' samples. DNA for the CDR3: TGTGCCAGCCCTTCTGGGGGGGACAGGGGGCGCGCTGGGGCCAACGTCCTGACTTTC. Translation gives CASPSGGDRGRAGANVLTF. The entire variable domain, with the rest obtained from reference TRBV7-9 and TRBJ2-6, is as follows: DTGVSQNPRHKITKRGQNVTFRCDPISEHNRLYWYRQTLGQGPEFLTYFQNEAQLEKSRLLSDRFSAERPKGSFSTLEIQRTEQGDSAMYLCASPSGGDRGRAGANVLTFGAGSRLTVL.